This T cell receptor beta chain was retrieved from a study of cytomegalovirus exposure and HLA in healthy donors (dated by TCRdb to between 2016 and 2019). As for the study more broadly: According to a later analysis, one platform produced both the approximately 110 validation repertoires and the 666 repertoires of the first cohort. In addition to the first cohort of approximately 650 subjects, a separate validation cohort of some 120 different subjects was used. The study aimed to test whether signatures of past pathogen exposure could be identified by cataloging public T cell receptors. High-throughput TCR immunosequencing, statistical association of individual TCRs with disease status, and machine learning were combined to predict cytomegalovirus infection status.

Library preparation was by the immunoSEQ multiplex PCR assay. From the authors' description of their analysis: To diagnose cytomegalovirus status from the catalog of TCR beta chain sequences, a statistical classification framework was built. The clones in this table, taken by TCRdb from immuneACCESS, are in-frame only. Not every clone is retained; where verified, under half of the shortfall comes from an unresolved V gene, and the cause of the rest is unknown. The V and J calls and the clone size are those of that table, but D and trimming were determined from the DNA. This sample is represented by some 80,000 clones; 95% to 96% of them were singletons. The biggest ten clones account for 1.3% of the sample. What the work shows at the level of the full study, not this receptor alone: A total of about 180 TCR beta chains were listed by the study as associated with cytomegalovirus. While some public TCRs were present in many individuals, most TCR sequences turned up only very rarely across donors. In vitro tests confirmed that three of the cytomegalovirus-associated TCR beta chains recognize cytomegalovirus antigens. The authors suggested that the approach could potentially be generalized to other disease states and immunological phenotypes. The classifier was reported to diagnose cytomegalovirus status with high specificity and sensitivity in both the original and validation cohorts. Subsequent analysis determined that TCRs grouped into clusters in the first cohort also showed a tendency toward co-occurrence across the 120 validation repertoires, and about 93% of cluster scores exceeded 0. A later analysis lacked HLA typing for the validation cohort, so it scored co-occurrence in that cohort across all 110 or so repertoires.

From the cysteine up to the phenylalanine, the CDR3 has a length of 14 residues. This entry keeps only the CDR3 DNA: 42 bases, framed from base 1. V trim: 7 bases; J trim: 4 bases; unmatched bases: 5. The CDR1 and CDR2 encoded by the germline V gene are SQVTM and ANQGSEA. In regard to this clone: Its antigen is not yet known. Per-base qualities were not stored, and no clone one base away is much larger.

The donors belonged to the validation cohort of roughly 120 subjects, which was separate from the approximately 700-subject first cohort. The receptor chain draws on TRBV29-1 and TRBJ2-2; TRBD2 fits 11 bases in the junction. This TCR came from a woman aged 18 to 35 in good health and CMV-seronegative. The sample was PBMCs. The sequenced DNA is TGCAGCGCTAGGACTAGCGGGCTCACCGGGGAGCTGTTTTTT. The encoded protein is CSARTSGLTGELFF.